Presented here are 30 T cell receptor beta chains from one specimen sequenced in a study of T-cell memory formation after mild COVID-19. One entry per CDR3 protein, called by TCRdb with MiXCR from the 5' RACE reads. The table records some 210,000 distinct CDR3 sequences, under 12% of them present only once. The sample comprised PBMCs or a T cell subset sorted from them (not recorded which). The receptors originated from a man between 18 and 35 years old who had mild COVID-19 (a few samples of this study predate the infection). Cell type and time point are not known.

This clonotype came up a few times. The CDR3 coding sequence is TGTGCCAGCAGCCAACGACAGGCCAAAGAGACCCAGTACTTC. Its protein is CASSQRQAKETQYF. This sequence joins TRBV7-2 and TRBJ2-5; TRBD1 is a possible D gene (6 bases). The germline V gene has CDR1 SGHTA and CDR2 FQGNSA. The CDR3 covers 14 residues. V was cut by 5 bases and J by 3 bases, with 13 bases left in between. The full variable domain, completed using reference TRBV7-2 and TRBJ2-5, is GAGVSQSPSNKVTEKGKDVELRCDPISGHTALYWYRQSLGQGLEFLIYFQGNSAPDKSGLPSDRFSAERTGGSVSTLTIQRTQQEDSAVYLCASSQRQAKETQYFGPGTRLLVL.

This clonotype was seen only once. The chain employs TRBV20-1 and TRBJ1-1; no clear D gene. The germline V gene has CDR1 DFQATT and CDR2 SNEGSKA (reference sequence). This CDR3 has 12 residues. The ends were cut back, 6 bases at V and 1 base at J, with 9 bases in the middle. The CDR3: CSALQRNTEAFF. DNA for the CDR3: TGCAGTGCCCTACAGAGGAACACTGAAGCTTTCTTT.

This clonotype occurred many times. The chain joins TRBV20-1 to TRBJ1-5; 7 nucleotides align to TRBD1. The CDR3 length is 17 residues. Germline-derived CDR1 and CDR2 are DFQATT and SNEGSKA (reference sequence). V lost 0 bases to trimming and J lost 5 bases; unmatched junction nucleotides: 13. The CDR3, as DNA: TGCAGTGCTAGAGATCCCCTCAACAGGGGCGGTCATCAGCCCCAGCATTTT. Translated: CSARDPLNRGGHQPQHF.

The genes are TRBV5-6 and TRBJ2-6; D gene unclear. V was cut by 1 base and J by 0 bases, with 11 bases left in between. CDR3 length: 17 residues. From germline, CDR1 is SGHDT and CDR2 YYEEEE. The CDR3 bases are TGTGCCAGCAGCTTGACAGAAGGAAACTCTGGGGCCAACGTCCTGACTTTC. It translates to CASSLTEGNSGANVLTF.

This clonotype was found a few times. This chain uses TRBV18 with TRBJ1-6; D is ambiguous. Germline V gives CDR1 KGHSH, CDR2 LQKENI. V was pared by 0 bases and J by 7 bases, with 1 base between. CDR3 length: 12 residues. CDR3 protein: CASSPPNSPLHF. The CDR3 DNA reads as TGTGCCAGCTCACCACCCAATTCACCCCTCCACTTT.

V is TRBV7-3 and J is TRBJ2-6; D is possibly TRBD1 (5 bases). The V and J ends lost 5 bases and 2 bases respectively, with 13 bases between them. Germline V gene sequence: CDR1 SGHTA, CDR2 FQGTGA. This CDR3 region has 16 residues. CDR3 in amino acids: CASSDLSGPGANVLTF. The CDR3 DNA reads TGTGCCAGCAGCGACTTATCAGGGCCTGGGGCCAACGTCCTGACTTTC.

This clonotype was seen a few times. This rearrangement joins TRBV6-1 to TRBJ2-7; D is tentatively TRBD1 or TRBD2 (5 bases each). With 6 bases removed from V and 2 bases from J, the gap between germline ends came to 11 bases. CDR3 length: 13 amino acids. Looked up from germline, CDR1 is MNHNS and CDR2 is SASEGT. The CDR3 region is CASRKRGPYEQYF. CDR3 sequence (DNA): TGTGCCAGCAGAAAGAGGGGCCCCTACGAGCAGTACTTC.

The sample holds a few counts of this clonotype. V and J are TRBV7-9 and TRBJ1-4; D is possibly TRBD1 (5 bases). Germline lookup yields CDR1 SEHNR and CDR2 FQNEAQ (reference sequence). There are 13 residues in the CDR3. The ends were cut back, 8 bases at V and 5 bases at J, with 12 bases in the middle. The CDR3 sequence: CASGRQLNEKLFF. DNA for the CDR3: TGTGCCAGCGGGAGACAGCTAAATGAAAAACTGTTTTTT. The full variable domain, with the rest looked up from reference TRBV7-9 and TRBJ1-4, is DTGVSQNPRHKITKRGQNVTFRCDPISEHNRLYWYRQTLGQGPEFLTYFQNEAQLEKSRLLSDRFSAERPKGSFSTLEIQRTEQGDSAMYLCASGRQLNEKLFFGSGTQLSVL.

V gene TRBV9 combines with J gene TRBJ2-1; no firm D call. There are 11 residues in the CDR3. Germline V lookup: CDR1 SGDLS, CDR2 YYNGEE. V lost 1 base and J 6 bases, leaving 2 bases between the germline ends. The CDR3 region is CASSVSNEQFF. The DNA of the CDR3 is TGTGCCAGCAGCGTAAGCAATGAGCAGTTCTTC.

Only a few counts were recorded for this clonotype. The J gene is TRBJ2-3, the V gene TRBV9; TRBD2 might be the D (5 bases). CDR3 length: 14 residues. V was pared by 2 bases and J by 0 bases, with 7 bases between. Germline values: CDR1 SGDLS, CDR2 YYNGEE. CDR3 sequence reads: CASSVPGSTDTQYF. CDR3 DNA sequence: TGTGCCAGCAGCGTCCCGGGGAGCACAGATACGCAGTATTTT.

This clonotype was found a few times. This chain links TRBV29-1 with TRBJ1-1, with no clear D. Germline V gene sequence: CDR1 SQVTM, CDR2 ANQGSEA. The CDR3 loop spans 17 amino acids. The ends were cut back, 1 base at V and 0 bases at J, with 18 bases in the middle. CDR3 coding DNA: TGCAGCGTTGAAGGTGGGCAGAGCAACCCCATGAACACTGAAGCTTTCTTT. This codes for CSVEGGQSNPMNTEAFF.

V gene TRBV12-3 or TRBV12-4 combines with J gene TRBJ2-3; unclear D gene. CDR3 length equals 14 residues. V shed 3 bases and J shed 0 bases, with 7 bases lying between them. CDR3 DNA: TGTGCCAGCAGTTTCTCGGCAAGCACAGATACGCAGTATTTT. Translating it yields CASSFSASTDTQYF.

The chain joins TRBV4-1 to TRBJ2-1; D may be TRBD1 or TRBD2 (5 bases each). The V gene lost 5 bases and the J gene lost 10 bases, with 18 bases spanning the gap. The CDR3 loop spans 14 amino acids. Germline CDR1 and CDR2: MGHRA and YSYEKL. This CDR3 is CASSSRDLGNEQFF. CDR3 nucleotide sequence: TGCGCCAGCAGCTCTCGGGACCTAGGAAACGAGCAGTTCTTC.

The V and J genes are TRBV3-1 and TRBJ2-5; 7 nucleotides align to TRBD2. The CDR3 has 16 residues. Germline trimming cut 0 bases from V and 3 bases from J; bases unmatched to any gene: 7. Germline V gene data show CDR1 as LGHDT and CDR2 as YNNKEL (reference sequence). The CDR3 spells CASSQDRLGGKETQYF. In DNA form, the CDR3 reads TGTGCCAGCAGCCAAGACCGCCTCGGGGGGAAAGAGACCCAGTACTTC.

This clonotype was counted a few times. This chain uses TRBV5-1 with TRBJ2-3; 12 nucleotides line up with TRBD2. The V segment lost 2 bases and the J segment 6 bases; nucleotides outside the gene matches: 7. The CDR3 sequence is 16 residues long. In germline, CDR1 is SGHRS, CDR2 YFSETQ. As DNA, the CDR3 is TGCGCCAGCAGCTTAGGACTAGCGGGGAGTTCGGATACGCAGTATTTT. Translation: CASSLGLAGSSDTQYF.

CDR3 protein: CASSYSNGDYEQYV. CDR3 DNA: TGTGCCAGCAGTTACTCGAATGGTGACTACGAGCAGTACGTC. The chain joins TRBV6-6 to TRBJ2-7; unclear D gene. In germline, CDR1 is MNHNY, CDR2 SVGAGI (reference sequence). V was shortened by 0 bases and J by 3 bases, with 9 bases between the two germline ends. This CDR3 contains 14 residues.

The chain couples TRBV6-1 to TRBJ1-2; D call uncertain. CDR3 size: 13 residues. Trimming stripped 2 bases from V and 8 bases from J, with 12 bases between. Per the germline V gene, CDR1 is MNHNS and CDR2 is SASEGT. CDR3 nucleotide sequence: TGTGCCAGCAGTGAATCAAACGGAAACGGCTACACCTTC. It specifies CASSESNGNGYTF.

This clonotype came up a few times. The chain employs TRBV20-1 and TRBJ2-4; either TRBD1 or TRBD2 may fit D (6 bases each). CDR1 and CDR2 (germline): DFQATT, SNEGSKA (reference sequence). V lost 6 bases, J lost 0 bases, and 9 bases lay in between. The CDR3 length is 13 residues. CDR3 loop: CSARGVAKNIQYF. The CDR3 DNA is TGCAGTGCGAGGGGGGTAGCCAAAAACATTCAGTACTTC.

This clonotype was seen ten or more times. CDR3: CASSRNQGSEAFF. DNA for the CDR3: TGTGCCAGCAGTAGAAACCAGGGTTCTGAAGCTTTCTTT. The rearrangement uses TRBV7-9 and TRBJ1-1, with D possibly being TRBD1 (5 bases). Trimming took 6 bases from V and 6 from J, leaving 14 bases between them. This CDR3 has 13 residues. Per the germline V gene, CDR1 is SEHNR and CDR2 is FQNEAQ (reference sequence). The full variable domain, completed using reference TRBV7-9 and TRBJ1-1, is DTGVSQNPRHKITKRGQNVTFRCDPISEHNRLYWYRQTLGQGPEFLTYFQNEAQLEKSRLLSDRFSAERPKGSFSTLEIQRTEQGDSAMYLCASSRNQGSEAFFGQGTRLTVV.

This sequence joins TRBV4-3 and TRBJ2-3; 7 nucleotides match TRBD1. Trimming removed 4 bases from V and 5 bases from J; junction bases left unmatched: 3. The CDR3 spans 13 residues. From germline, CDR1 is LGHNA and CDR2 YSLEER. CDR3 loop: CASSLRTGDTQYF. The CDR3 nucleotides are TGCGCCAGCAGCCTCCGGACAGGAGATACGCAGTATTTT.

As to this clonotype: Mismatch with germline at one junction end may stem from a read error. The CDR3 DNA reads TGTGCCAGCAGTTACGGCTATAGCTACACCTTC. This gives the protein CASSYGYSYTF. V is TRBV12-3 or TRBV12-4 and J is TRBJ1-2; D ambiguous. This CDR3 is built from 11 residues.

The chain couples TRBV24-1 to TRBJ1-5; 7 nucleotides line up with TRBD1. Germline CDR1 reads KGHDR; CDR2 reads SFDVKD. Trimming at V came to 4 bases and at J to 1 base, leaving 3 bases not matched to a gene. The CDR3 loop spans 15 amino acids. The CDR3 sequence is CATSERGQSNQPQHF. The CDR3 DNA follows: TGTGCCACCAGTGAACGGGGACAGAGCAATCAGCCCCAGCATTTT.

This chain joins TRBV20-1 and TRBJ2-5; TRBD2 matches 8 bases. This CDR3 comprises 14 residues. Germline V gene data show CDR1 as DFQATT and CDR2 as SNEGSKA (reference sequence). V shed 4 bases, J shed 5 bases, and the junction held 9 bases outside the gene matches. CDR3 loop: CSATAGGGGETQYF. The CDR3 DNA follows: TGCAGTGCTACCGCCGGGGGGGGAGGCGAGACCCAGTACTTC.

This clonotype has a handful of counts. The chain employs TRBV7-2 and TRBJ2-5, with D possibly being TRBD1 or TRBD2 (5 bases each). The V and J ends lost 1 base and 7 bases respectively, with 10 bases between them. Germline V CDR1 and CDR2: SGHTA, FQGNSA. The CDR3 has 13 amino acids. Here the CDR3 reads CASSLGRGGTQYF. CDR3 DNA: TGTGCCAGCAGCTTAGGTCGGGGCGGGACCCAGTACTTC.

The J gene is TRBJ1-3, the V gene TRBV30; D is undetermined. The length of the CDR3 is 14 residues. The V gene lost 2 bases and the J gene lost 2 bases, with 10 bases spanning the gap. Looked up from germline, CDR1 is GTSNPN and CDR2 is SVGIG (reference sequence). CDR3 loop: CAWSWVWAGNTIYF. The CDR3 DNA reads as TGTGCCTGGAGTTGGGTCTGGGCTGGAAACACCATATATTTT.

V and J are TRBV7-2 and TRBJ2-5, with D unclear. The CDR3 extends over 13 amino acids. Germline CDR1 is SGHTA and CDR2 is FQGNSA. With 1 base removed from V and 2 bases from J, the gap between germline ends came to 5 bases. This CDR3 reads CASSLVEQETQYF. In DNA, the CDR3 is TGTGCCAGCAGCTTAGTGGAACAAGAGACCCAGTACTTC.

This clonotype came up a few times. The chain carries TRBV4-1 and TRBJ1-2; D gene unclear. The CDR3 is made up of 14 amino acids. Trimming left V 0 bases short and J 8 bases short, with 13 bases between. Germline V lookup: CDR1 MGHRA, CDR2 YSYEKL. The CDR3 region has the DNA TGCGCCAGCAGCCAAGAGGGTCGCCTGGAGGGCTACACCTTC. Translated, it gives CASSQEGRLEGYTF.

The chain employs TRBV6-1 and TRBJ2-5; TRBD2 agrees at 7 bases. The germline V gene encodes CDR1 MNHNS and CDR2 SASEGT. Trimming took 6 bases from V and 5 from J; bases not matched to a gene: 9. The CDR3 runs 14 residues. The CDR3 here is CASRGLAVRETQYF. The CDR3 nucleotides read TGTGCCAGCAGGGGGCTAGCGGTGCGGGAGACCCAGTACTTC.

The chain uses TRBV4-1 and TRBJ1-1, with D possibly TRBD1 on 5 matching bases. V lost 3 bases and J lost 6, with 14 bases in between. The CDR3 runs to 14 residues. Germline V gene data show CDR1 as MGHRA and CDR2 as YSYEKL. CDR3 DNA sequence: TGCGCCAGCAGCCACCCAGCCCAGGGTTCTGAAGCTTTCTTT. Its translation is CASSHPAQGSEAFF.

This chain connects TRBV4-1 to TRBJ2-5; the D gene could be TRBD1 or TRBD2 (5 bases each). V shed 7 bases and J shed 7 bases, with 37 bases lying between them. The CDR3 runs to 20 residues. Germline CDR1 and CDR2: MGHRA and YSYEKL. CDR3: CASTLGSWRLGRNPEGTQYF. As DNA, the CDR3 is TGCGCCAGCACCCTAGGGAGCTGGCGCCTGGGACGTAATCCCGAAGGGACCCAGTACTTC.